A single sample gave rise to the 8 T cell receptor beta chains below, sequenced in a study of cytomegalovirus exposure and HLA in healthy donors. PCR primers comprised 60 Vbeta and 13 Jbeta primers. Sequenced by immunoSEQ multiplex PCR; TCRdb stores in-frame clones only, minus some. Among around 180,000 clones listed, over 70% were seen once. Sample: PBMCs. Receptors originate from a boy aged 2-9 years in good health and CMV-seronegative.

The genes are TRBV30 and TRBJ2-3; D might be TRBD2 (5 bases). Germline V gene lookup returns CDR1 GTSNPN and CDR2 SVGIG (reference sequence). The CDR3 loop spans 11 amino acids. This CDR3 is CVVLAKNTQYF. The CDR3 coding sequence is TGTGTAGTTCTAGCAAAAAATACGCAGTATTTT.

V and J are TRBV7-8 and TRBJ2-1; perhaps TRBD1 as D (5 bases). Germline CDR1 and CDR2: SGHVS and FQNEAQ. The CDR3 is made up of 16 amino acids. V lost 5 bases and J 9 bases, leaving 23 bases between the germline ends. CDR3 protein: CASSPPGAGISTEQFF. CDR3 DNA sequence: TGTGCCAGCAGCCCACCTGGGGCAGGGATAAGTACTGAGCAGTTCTTC.

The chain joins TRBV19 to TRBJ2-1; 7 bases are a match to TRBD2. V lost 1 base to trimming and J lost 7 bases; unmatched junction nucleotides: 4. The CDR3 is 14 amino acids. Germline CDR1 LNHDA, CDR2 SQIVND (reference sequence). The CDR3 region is CASSIAGGVNEQFF. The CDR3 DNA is TGTGCCAGTAGTATAGCGGGAGGCGTTAATGAGCAGTTCTTC.

For the CDR3, the DNA is TGTGCCAGCAGGACAGACAGGGGGCTAGAGCATGGCTACACCTTC. This translates into CASRTDRGLEHGYTF. The V and J genes are TRBV27 and TRBJ1-2, with 10 bases matching TRBD1. From germline, CDR1 is MNHEY and CDR2 SMNVEV (reference sequence). Germline trimming cut 6 bases from V and 6 bases from J; bases unmatched to any gene: 10. This CDR3 comprises 15 residues.

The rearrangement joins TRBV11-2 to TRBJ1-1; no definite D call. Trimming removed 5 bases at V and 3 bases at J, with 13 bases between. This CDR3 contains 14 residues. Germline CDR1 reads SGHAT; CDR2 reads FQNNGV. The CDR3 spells CASSPFRRDTEAFF. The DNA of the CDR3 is TGTGCCAGCAGCCCGTTCCGGAGGGACACTGAAGCTTTCTTT.

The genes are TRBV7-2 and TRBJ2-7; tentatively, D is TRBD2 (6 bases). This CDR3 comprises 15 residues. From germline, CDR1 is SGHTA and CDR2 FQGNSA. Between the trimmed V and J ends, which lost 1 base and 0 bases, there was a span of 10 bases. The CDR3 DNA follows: TGTGCCAGCAGCTTAGGTCACGGGAGCTCCTACGAGCAGTACTTC. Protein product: CASSLGHGSSYEQYF.

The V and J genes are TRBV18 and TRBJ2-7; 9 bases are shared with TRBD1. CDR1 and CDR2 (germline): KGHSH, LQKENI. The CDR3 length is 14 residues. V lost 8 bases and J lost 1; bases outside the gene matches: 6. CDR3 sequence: CASHDGTGSYEQYF. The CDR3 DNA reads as TGTGCCAGCCACGACGGGACAGGGTCCTACGAGCAGTACTTC.

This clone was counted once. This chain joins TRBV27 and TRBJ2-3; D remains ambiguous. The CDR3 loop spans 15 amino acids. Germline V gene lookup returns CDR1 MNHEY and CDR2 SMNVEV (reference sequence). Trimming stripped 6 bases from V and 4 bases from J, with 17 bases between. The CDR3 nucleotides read TGTGCCAGCAGCCGAAGCCAGGCTCGGTCAGATACGCAGTATTTT. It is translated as CASSRSQARSDTQYF.